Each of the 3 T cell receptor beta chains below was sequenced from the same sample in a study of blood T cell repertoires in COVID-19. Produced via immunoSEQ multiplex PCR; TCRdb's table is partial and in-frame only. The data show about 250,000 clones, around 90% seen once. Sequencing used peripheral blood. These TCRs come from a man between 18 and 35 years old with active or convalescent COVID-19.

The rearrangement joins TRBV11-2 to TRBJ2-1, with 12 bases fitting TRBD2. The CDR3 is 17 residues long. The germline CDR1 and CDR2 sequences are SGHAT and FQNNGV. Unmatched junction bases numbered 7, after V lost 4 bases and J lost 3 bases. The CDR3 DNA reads TGTGCCAGCAGCTCCGAACTAGCGGGAGGACACTACAATGAGCAGTTCTTC. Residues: CASSSELAGGHYNEQFF.

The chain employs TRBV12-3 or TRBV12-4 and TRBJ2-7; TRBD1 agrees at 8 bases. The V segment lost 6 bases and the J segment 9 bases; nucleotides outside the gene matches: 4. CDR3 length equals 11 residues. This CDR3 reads CASRRTGWQYF. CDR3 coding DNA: TGTGCCAGCAGAAGGACAGGGTGGCAGTACTTC.

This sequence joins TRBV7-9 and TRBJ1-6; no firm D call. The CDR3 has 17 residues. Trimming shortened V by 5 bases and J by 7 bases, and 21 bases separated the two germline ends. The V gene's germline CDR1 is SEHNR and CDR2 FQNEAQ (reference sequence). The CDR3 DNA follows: TGTGCCAGCAGCCCCTCCGGACGAGGGAATGGGAATTCACCCCTCCACTTT. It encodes CASSPSGRGNGNSPLHF.